This is a list of T cell receptor beta chains from one sample in a study of identical twins. One entry per CDR3 protein, called by TCRdb with MiXCR from the 5' RACE reads. Among 450,000 or so distinct CDR3 sequences listed, roughly 13% were seen once. These data were likewise used in another study, on yellow fever vaccine responses in identical twins.

Sequencing used CD4+ T cells sorted from blood. The receptors were sampled from a woman between 18 and 30 years old in good health. Both conserved end residues are part of each CDR3. A D gene is named only where the DNA matches it firmly. Clone size is given for some rows only: seen once, a few or many times, or a class if the clone is expanded.

size: NA
D: TRBD1
J: TRBJ1-1
V: TRBV4-2
DNA: TGTGCCATGGGCCCAGACAGGGGGCAGGGGAACACTGAAGCTTTCTTT
CDR3: CAMGPDRGQGNTEAFF

size: few
D: TRBD2
J: TRBJ2-7
V: TRBV5-1
DNA: TGCGCCAGCAGCTTCCTAGCGGGAGGGCAGCTTGCCTACGAGCAGTACTTC
CDR3: CASSFLAGGQLAYEQYF

size: NA
D: TRBD1
J: TRBJ2-7
V: TRBV27
DNA: TGTGCCAGCAGGGCAATTGACAGGGACGAGCAGTACTTC
CDR3: CASRAIDRDEQYF

size: few
D: TRBD1
J: TRBJ2-5
V: TRBV7-2
DNA: TGTGCCAGCAGCTTTGGACAGGCGCTTCAAGAGACCCAGTACTTC
CDR3: CASSFGQALQETQYF

size: few
D: NA
J: TRBJ2-4
V: TRBV6-2/TRBV6-3
DNA: TGTGCCAGCAGTTACGGTGGGACCAAAAACATTCAGTACTTC
CDR3: CASSYGGTKNIQYF

size: few
D: TRBD1
J: TRBJ2-4
V: TRBV3-1
DNA: TGTGCCAGCAGCCAAGGAACACGGGACAGGGGTTATAACATTCAGTACTTC
CDR3: CASSQGTRDRGYNIQYF

size: NA
D: TRBD1
J: TRBJ2-4
V: TRBV12-3/TRBV12-4
DNA: TGTGCCAGCACCCTCAGGGGGTTGAAAAACATTCAGTACTTC
CDR3: CASTLRGLKNIQYF

size: NA
D: NA
J: TRBJ2-2
V: TRBV7-2
DNA: TGTGCCAGCAGCTTAGTGACCCGGCGGAACACCGGGGAGCTGTTTTTT
CDR3: CASSLVTRRNTGELFF

size: NA
D: TRBD2
J: TRBJ2-7
V: TRBV7-2
DNA: TGTGCCAGCAGCAGAAGCGGGGCTACCTACGAGCAGTACTTC
CDR3: CASSRSGATYEQYF

size: NA
D: NA
J: TRBJ1-6
V: TRBV27
DNA: TGTGCCAGCAGGGAGGGGAGGGGTTCACCCCTCCACTTT
CDR3: CASREGRGSPLHF

size: many
D: TRBD2
J: TRBJ2-1
V: TRBV28
DNA: TGTGCCAGCACTGAGCGGGAGGCCTACAATGAGCAGTTCTTC
CDR3: CASTEREAYNEQFF

size: NA
D: TRBD1
J: TRBJ1-5
V: TRBV7-9
DNA: TGTGCCAGCAGCCAAATACAGGGGCAGCCCCAGCATTTT
CDR3: CASSQIQGQPQHF

size: many
D: NA
J: TRBJ2-7
V: TRBV6-5
DNA: TGTGCCAGCAGTTACTCAGGACAGCTGTCGGGGGAGCAGTACTTC
CDR3: CASSYSGQLSGEQYF

size: few
D: NA
J: TRBJ2-1
V: TRBV6-2/TRBV6-3
DNA: TGTGCCAGCAGTTACCGATTGGATAGCTCCTACAATGAGCAGTTCTTC
CDR3: CASSYRLDSSYNEQFF

size: NA
D: NA
J: TRBJ2-3
V: TRBV7-9
DNA: TGTGCCAGCAGCGCCAATCAAGGGAGCGTGGGCACAGATACGCAGTATTTT
CDR3: CASSANQGSVGTDTQYF

size: few
D: NA
J: TRBJ2-2
V: TRBV3-1
DNA: TGTGCCAGCAGCCAAATTCGATCTAACACCGGGGAGCTGTTTTTT
CDR3: CASSQIRSNTGELFF

size: many
D: NA
J: TRBJ2-3
V: TRBV10-3
DNA: TGTGCCATCAGTGACTGGCAGGGCGGCACAGATACGCAGTATTTT
CDR3: CAISDWQGGTDTQYF

size: NA
D: NA
J: TRBJ2-5
V: TRBV3-1
DNA: TGTGCCAGCAGCCCGAGGGCCGGGGTGGGGACCCAGTACTTC
CDR3: CASSPRAGVGTQYF

size: few
D: NA
J: TRBJ2-3
V: TRBV20-1
DNA: TGCAGTGCTACTCCTAGCACAGATACGCAGTATTTT
CDR3: CSATPSTDTQYF

size: NA
D: TRBD2
J: TRBJ2-3
V: TRBV4-3
DNA: TGCGCCAGCAGCCAAGTAGCGGGAGCGGGAGATACGCAGTATTTT
CDR3: CASSQVAGAGDTQYF

size: NA
D: NA
J: TRBJ1-2
V: TRBV12-3/TRBV12-4
DNA: TGTGCCAGCAGTCCGACGAGTCGGACAAGGAGCGATGGCTACACCTTC
CDR3: CASSPTSRTRSDGYTF

size: few
D: NA
J: TRBJ2-5
V: TRBV7-2
DNA: TGTGCCAGCAGCTTAGCGATGGGGTTTACGGAGACCCAGTACTTC
CDR3: CASSLAMGFTETQYF

size: few
D: NA
J: TRBJ2-5
V: TRBV5-4
DNA: TGTGCCAGCAGCTTGAGGCAGCAAGAGACCCAGTACTTC
CDR3: CASSLRQQETQYF

size: many
D: TRBD2
J: TRBJ2-7
V: TRBV12-3/TRBV12-4
DNA: TGTGCCAGCAGTTTAGAGCGGGGCTCCTACGAGCAGTACTTC
CDR3: CASSLERGSYEQYF

size: many
D: NA
J: TRBJ1-1
V: TRBV5-1
DNA: TGCGCCAGCAGCTTGTTCCGGGGAAGCACTGAAGCTTTCTTT
CDR3: CASSLFRGSTEAFF

size: many
D: NA
J: TRBJ2-1
V: TRBV5-5
DNA: TGTGCCAGCGGCAGGACAGGGAGGGACAATGAGCAGTTCTTC
CDR3: CASGRTGRDNEQFF

size: few
D: NA
J: TRBJ2-1
V: TRBV5-1
DNA: TGCGCCAGCAGCCCTGCGGTGGAGGCCTACAATGAGCAGTTCTTC
CDR3: CASSPAVEAYNEQFF

size: few
D: TRBD2
J: TRBJ2-2
V: TRBV10-3
DNA: TGTGCCATCAGTGGGACTAGCGGGACGGGCACCGGGGAGCTGTTTTTT
CDR3: CAISGTSGTGTGELFF

size: NA
D: NA
J: TRBJ1-2
V: TRBV5-4
DNA: TGTGCCAGCAGCTTGGACCGCCTCGGTGGCTACACCTTC
CDR3: CASSLDRLGGYTF

size: few
D: NA
J: TRBJ2-1
V: TRBV11-2
DNA: TGTGCCAGCAGCCAGGGGTTGAGCTCCTACAATGAGCAGTTCTTC
CDR3: CASSQGLSSYNEQFF

size: NA
D: TRBD2
J: TRBJ2-3
V: TRBV6-5
DNA: TGTGCCAGCATTCTCCTGGGGGGGGCAGATACGCAGTATTTT
CDR3: CASILLGGADTQYF

size: NA
D: NA
J: TRBJ2-7
V: TRBV4-3
DNA: TGCGCCAGCAGCCCAAACGTTGGGGGCCGCGAGCAGTACTTC
CDR3: CASSPNVGGREQYF